This T cell receptor (beta chain) was obtained from a study of blood T cell repertoires in COVID-19. Study information: Sites in the United States, Italy and Spain provided acute and convalescent COVID-19 samples. The analysed material was cDNA or gDNA that came from T cells, B-cell-depleted T cells, or PBMCs.

The assay was immunoSEQ multiplex PCR, and TCRdb's table has in-frame clones only and misses some. The sample yields tens of thousands of clones, 81% seen once. Germline values: CDR1 SGHRS, CDR2 YFSETQ. The CDR3 has 13 amino acids. Trimming at V came to 5 bases and at J to 1 base, leaving 2 bases not matched to a gene. The sample consisted of peripheral blood. The TCR was taken from a man at least 80 years old with active or convalescent COVID-19. The rearrangement uses TRBV5-1 and TRBJ1-2, with TRBD1 identical over 7 bases. DNA for the CDR3: TGCGCCAGCAGTACAGGGGTTAACTATGGCTACACCTTC. Its protein is CASSTGVNYGYTF.